The clone carrying this TCR beta chain has at least ten counts. Its antigen is undetermined. Germline values: CDR1 SQVTM, CDR2 ANQGSEA. This CDR3 region has 13 residues. The V and J ends lost 7 bases and 8 bases, in that order; junction bases with no gene match: 11. This entry is derived from a study of blood T cells in healthy people across ages. Findings of the study overall: Samples with more naive T cells showed higher observed beta diversity.

With a J-beta primer mix and a sample-barcoded 5' primer, a second PCR ran about 7 to 12 cycles. A single record per CDR3 protein comes from TCRdb applying MiXCR to the 5' RACE reads. The sample lists 1.5 million to 2 million distinct CDR3 sequences, 28% occurring once. The genes are TRBV29-1 and TRBJ1-2; 9 bases fit TRBD1. Input material: blood. The receptor was derived from a woman in her 30s in good health. The CDR3 spells CSAPGQGTIGYTF. The CDR3 nucleotides read TGCAGCGCTCCGGGACAGGGTACGATAGGCTACACCTTC. The variable domain in full, with the rest retrieved from reference TRBV29-1 and TRBJ1-2, is SAVISQKPSRDICQRGTSLTIQCQVDSQVTMMFWYRQQPGQSLTLIATANQGSEATYESGFVIDKFPISRPNLTFSTLTVSNMSPEDSSIYLCSAPGQGTIGYTFGSGTRLTVV.